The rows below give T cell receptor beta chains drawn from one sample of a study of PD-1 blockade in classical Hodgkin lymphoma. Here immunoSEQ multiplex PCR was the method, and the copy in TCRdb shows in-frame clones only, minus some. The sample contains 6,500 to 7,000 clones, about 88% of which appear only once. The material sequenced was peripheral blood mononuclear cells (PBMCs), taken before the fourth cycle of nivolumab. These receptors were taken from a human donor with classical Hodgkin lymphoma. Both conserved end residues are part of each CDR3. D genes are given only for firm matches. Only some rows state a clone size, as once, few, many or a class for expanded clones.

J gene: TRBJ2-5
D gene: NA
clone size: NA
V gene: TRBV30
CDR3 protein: CAWSVLLVQETQYF
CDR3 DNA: TGTGCCTGGAGTGTCCTTTTGGTGCAAGAGACCCAGTACTTC

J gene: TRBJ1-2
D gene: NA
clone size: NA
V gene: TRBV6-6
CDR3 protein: CASQGTTGGYTF
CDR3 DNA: TGTGCCAGCCAAGGAACGACGGGGGGCTACACCTTC

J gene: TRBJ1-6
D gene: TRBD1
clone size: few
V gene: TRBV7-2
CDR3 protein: CASSLAPDRAFRAPLHF
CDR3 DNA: TGTGCCAGCAGCTTAGCGCCGGACAGGGCCTTTCGGGCACCCCTCCACTTT

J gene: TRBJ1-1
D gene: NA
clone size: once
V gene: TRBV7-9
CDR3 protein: CASTGHRRFTEAFF
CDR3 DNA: TGTGCCAGTACGGGACATCGCCGTTTCACTGAAGCTTTCTTT

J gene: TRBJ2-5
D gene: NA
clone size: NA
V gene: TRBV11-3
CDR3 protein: CACRDREETQYF
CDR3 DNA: TGTGCCTGTCGGGACCGCGAAGAGACCCAGTACTTC

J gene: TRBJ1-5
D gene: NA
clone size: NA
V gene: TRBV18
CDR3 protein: CASSPGSNQPQHF
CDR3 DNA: TGTGCCAGCTCACCGGGTAGCAATCAGCCCCAGCATTTT

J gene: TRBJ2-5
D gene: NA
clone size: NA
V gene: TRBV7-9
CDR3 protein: CASSSWQGPLKETQYF
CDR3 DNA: TGTGCCAGCAGCTCCTGGCAGGGACCCTTAAAAGAGACCCAGTACTTC

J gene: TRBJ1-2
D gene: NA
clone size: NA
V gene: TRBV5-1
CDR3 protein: CASSLEAANYGYTF
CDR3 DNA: TGCGCCAGCAGCTTGGAGGCAGCTAACTATGGCTACACCTTC

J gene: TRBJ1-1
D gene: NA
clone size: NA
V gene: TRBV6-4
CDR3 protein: CASSVEGTHLYTEAFF
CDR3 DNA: TGTGCCAGCAGTGTCGAGGGGACCCACCTTTACACTGAAGCTTTCTTT

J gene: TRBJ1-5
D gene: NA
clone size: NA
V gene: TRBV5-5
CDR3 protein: CASSFRASTFYSNQPQHF
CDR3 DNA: TGTGCCAGCAGCTTCCGGGCCTCTACTTTTTATAGCAATCAGCCCCAGCATTTT

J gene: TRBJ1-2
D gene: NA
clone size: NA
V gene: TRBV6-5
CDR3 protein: CASSYGPAGQYGYTF
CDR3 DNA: TGTGCCAGCAGTTACGGTCCCGCGGGGCAATATGGCTACACCTTC

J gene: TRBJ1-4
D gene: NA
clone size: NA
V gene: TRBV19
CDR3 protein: CASIKSWGPTSTNEKLFF
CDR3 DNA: TGTGCCAGTATTAAGTCGTGGGGGCCCACCTCAACTAATGAAAAACTGTTTTTT

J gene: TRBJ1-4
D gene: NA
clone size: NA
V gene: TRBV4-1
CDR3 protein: CASSQPGSTNEKLFF
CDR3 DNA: TGCGCCAGCAGCCAACCGGGATCAACTAATGAAAAACTGTTTTTT

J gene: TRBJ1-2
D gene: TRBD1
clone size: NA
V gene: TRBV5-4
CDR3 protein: CASSSGGQGGSYGYTF
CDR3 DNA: TGTGCCAGCAGCTCCGGGGGACAGGGCGGGAGCTATGGCTACACCTTC

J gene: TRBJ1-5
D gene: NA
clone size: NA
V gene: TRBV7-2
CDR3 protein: CASSLGSLENQPQHF
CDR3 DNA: TGTGCCAGCAGTCTGGGGTCCCTAGAAAATCAGCCCCAGCATTTT

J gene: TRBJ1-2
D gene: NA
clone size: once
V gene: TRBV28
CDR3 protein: CASSLGPSWGYTF
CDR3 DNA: TGTGCCAGCAGTCTGGGACCTTCCTGGGGCTACACCTTC

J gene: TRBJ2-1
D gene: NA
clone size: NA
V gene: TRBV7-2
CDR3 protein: CASSHGTAGRKQFF
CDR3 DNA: TGTGCCAGCAGCCACGGGACTGCGGGAAGAAAGCAGTTCTTC

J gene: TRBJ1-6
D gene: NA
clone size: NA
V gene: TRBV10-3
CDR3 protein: CAISESGSGPYNSPLHF
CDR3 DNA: TGTGCCATCAGTGAGTCAGGGTCAGGCCCCTATAATTCACCCCTCCACTTT

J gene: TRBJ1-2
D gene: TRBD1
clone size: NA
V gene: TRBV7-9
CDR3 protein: CASSPGQGRYGYTF
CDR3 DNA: TGTGCCAGCAGCCCGGGACAGGGACGGTATGGCTACACCTTC

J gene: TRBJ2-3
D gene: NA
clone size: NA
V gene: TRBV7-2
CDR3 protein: CASSPGFTDTQYF
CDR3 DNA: TGTGCCAGCAGCCCCGGCTTCACAGATACGCAGTATTTT

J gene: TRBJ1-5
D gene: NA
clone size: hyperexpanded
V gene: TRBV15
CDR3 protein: CATSSGRGPGQPQHF
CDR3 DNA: TGTGCCACCAGCAGCGGCAGGGGCCCGGGCCAGCCCCAGCATTTT

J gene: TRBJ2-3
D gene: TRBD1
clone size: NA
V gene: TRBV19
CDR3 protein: CASRTGEGDTQYF
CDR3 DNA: TGTGCCAGTAGGACAGGGGAAGGAGATACGCAGTATTTT

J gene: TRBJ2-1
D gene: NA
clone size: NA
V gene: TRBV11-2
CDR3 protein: CASSFRSSYNEQFF
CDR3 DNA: TGTGCCAGCAGCTTTAGGAGCTCCTACAATGAGCAGTTCTTC

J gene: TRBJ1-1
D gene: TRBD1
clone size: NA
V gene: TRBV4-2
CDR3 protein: CASSQEGTGGTEAFF
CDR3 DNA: TGTGCCAGCAGCCAAGAGGGTACAGGGGGCACTGAAGCTTTCTTT

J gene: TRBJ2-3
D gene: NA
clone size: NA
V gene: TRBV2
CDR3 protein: CASSGLQGTPGDTQYF
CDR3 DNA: TGTGCCAGCAGTGGACTCCAGGGGACCCCAGGGGATACGCAGTATTTT

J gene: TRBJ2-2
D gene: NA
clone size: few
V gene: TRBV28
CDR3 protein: CASFGQQRNTGELFF
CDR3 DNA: TGTGCCAGTTTTGGACAGCAAAGAAACACCGGGGAGCTGTTTTTT

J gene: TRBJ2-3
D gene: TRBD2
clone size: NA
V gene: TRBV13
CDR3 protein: CASRSLAGVTTDTQYF
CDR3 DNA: TGTGCCAGCAGGTCTTTAGCGGGGGTTACCACAGATACGCAGTATTTT

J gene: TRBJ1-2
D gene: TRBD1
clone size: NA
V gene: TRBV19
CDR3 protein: CASSIEGNRGHGYTF
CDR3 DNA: TGTGCCAGTAGTATAGAGGGGAACAGGGGACATGGCTACACCTTC

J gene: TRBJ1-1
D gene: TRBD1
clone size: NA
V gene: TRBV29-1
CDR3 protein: CSVVPGGAGTEAFF
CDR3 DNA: TGCAGCGTTGTCCCAGGGGGCGCGGGCACTGAAGCTTTCTTT

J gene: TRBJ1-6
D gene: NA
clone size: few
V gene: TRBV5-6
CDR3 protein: CASSLDTRYNSPLHF
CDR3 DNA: TGTGCCAGCAGCTTGGATACGAGGTATAATTCACCCCTCCACTTT

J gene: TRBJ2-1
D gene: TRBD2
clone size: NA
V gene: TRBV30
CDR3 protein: CAWSWGLANNEQFF
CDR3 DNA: TGTGCCTGGAGTTGGGGACTAGCTAACAATGAGCAGTTCTTC